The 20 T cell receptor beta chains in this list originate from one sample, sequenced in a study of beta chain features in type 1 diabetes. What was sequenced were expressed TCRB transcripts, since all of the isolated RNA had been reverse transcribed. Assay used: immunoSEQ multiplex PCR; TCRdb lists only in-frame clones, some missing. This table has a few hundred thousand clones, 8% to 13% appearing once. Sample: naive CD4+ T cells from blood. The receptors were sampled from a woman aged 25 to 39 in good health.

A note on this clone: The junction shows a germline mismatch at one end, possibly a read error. The CDR3 nucleotides read TGTGCCAGCACCTTAGAGGGACAGGGAGCCACTGAAGCTTTCTTT. Protein: CASTLEGQGATEAFF. The chain joins TRBV7-9 to TRBJ1-1; the match to TRBD1 covers 9 bases. The CDR3 totals 15 residues. Per germline, CDR1 SEHNR and CDR2 FQNEAQ (reference sequence).

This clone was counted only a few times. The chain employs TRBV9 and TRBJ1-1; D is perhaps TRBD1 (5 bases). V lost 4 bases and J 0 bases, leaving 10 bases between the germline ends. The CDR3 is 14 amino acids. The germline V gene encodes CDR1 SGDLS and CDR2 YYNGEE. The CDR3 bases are TGTGCCAGCAGCCCTTCGGGGGTGAACACTGAAGCTTTCTTT. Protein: CASSPSGVNTEAFF.

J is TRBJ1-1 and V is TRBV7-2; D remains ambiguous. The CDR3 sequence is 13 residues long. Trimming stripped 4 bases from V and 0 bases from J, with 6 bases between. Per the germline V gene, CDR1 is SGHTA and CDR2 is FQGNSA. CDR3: CASSSHMNTEAFF. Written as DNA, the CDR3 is TGTGCCAGCAGCTCCCACATGAACACTGAAGCTTTCTTT. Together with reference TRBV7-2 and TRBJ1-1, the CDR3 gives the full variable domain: GAGVSQSPSNKVTEKGKDVELRCDPISGHTALYWYRQSLGQGLEFLIYFQGNSAPDKSGLPSDRFSAERTGGSVSTLTIQRTQQEDSAVYLCASSSHMNTEAFFGQGTRLTVV.

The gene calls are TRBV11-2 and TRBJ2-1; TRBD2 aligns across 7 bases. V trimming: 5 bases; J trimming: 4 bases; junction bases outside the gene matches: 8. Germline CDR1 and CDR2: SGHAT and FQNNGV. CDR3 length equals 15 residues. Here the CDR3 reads CASSRASGLYNEQFF. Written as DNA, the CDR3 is TGTGCCAGCAGCCGCGCTAGCGGACTTTACAATGAGCAGTTCTTC.

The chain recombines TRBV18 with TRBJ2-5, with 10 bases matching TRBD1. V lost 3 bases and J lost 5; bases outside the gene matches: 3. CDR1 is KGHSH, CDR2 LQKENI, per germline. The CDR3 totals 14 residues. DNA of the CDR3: TGTGCCAGCTCACCGACAGGGGGCTCGGAGACCCAGTACTTC. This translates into CASSPTGGSETQYF.

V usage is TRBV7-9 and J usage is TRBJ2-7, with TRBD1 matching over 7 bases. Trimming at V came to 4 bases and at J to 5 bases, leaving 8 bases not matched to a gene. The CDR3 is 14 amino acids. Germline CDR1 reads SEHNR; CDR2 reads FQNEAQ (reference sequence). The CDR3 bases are TGTGCCAGCAGCTCGACAGGGAGTAGTGACGAGCAGTACTTC. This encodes CASSSTGSSDEQYF.

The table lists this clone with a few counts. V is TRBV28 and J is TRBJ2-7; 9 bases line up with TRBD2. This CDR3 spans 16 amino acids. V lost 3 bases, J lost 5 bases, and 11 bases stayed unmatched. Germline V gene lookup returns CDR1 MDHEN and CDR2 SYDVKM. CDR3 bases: TGTGCCAGCAGTTTCTCCCATAGCGGGAGTTACAACGAGCAGTACTTC. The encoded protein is CASSFSHSGSYNEQYF.

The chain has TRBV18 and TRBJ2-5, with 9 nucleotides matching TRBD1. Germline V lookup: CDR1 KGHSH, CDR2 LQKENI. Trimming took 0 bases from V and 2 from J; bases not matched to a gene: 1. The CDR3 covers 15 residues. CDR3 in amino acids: CASSPPGTGQETQYF. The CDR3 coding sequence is TGTGCCAGCTCACCACCCGGGACAGGGCAAGAGACCCAGTACTTC.

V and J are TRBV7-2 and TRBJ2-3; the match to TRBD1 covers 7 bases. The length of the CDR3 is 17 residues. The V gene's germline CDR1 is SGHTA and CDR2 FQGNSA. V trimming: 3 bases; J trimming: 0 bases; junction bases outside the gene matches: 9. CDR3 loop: CASSFDTGAQSTDTQYF. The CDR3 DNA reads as TGTGCCAGCAGCTTCGATACAGGGGCACAAAGCACAGATACGCAGTATTTT.

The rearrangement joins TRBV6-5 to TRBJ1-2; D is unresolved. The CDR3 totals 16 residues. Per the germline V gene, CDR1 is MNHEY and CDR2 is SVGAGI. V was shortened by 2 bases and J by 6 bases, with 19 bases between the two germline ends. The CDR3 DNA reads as TGTGCCAGCAGTTACGGAGACGGGAGGCCTGTAGATGGCTACACCTTC. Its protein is CASSYGDGRPVDGYTF.

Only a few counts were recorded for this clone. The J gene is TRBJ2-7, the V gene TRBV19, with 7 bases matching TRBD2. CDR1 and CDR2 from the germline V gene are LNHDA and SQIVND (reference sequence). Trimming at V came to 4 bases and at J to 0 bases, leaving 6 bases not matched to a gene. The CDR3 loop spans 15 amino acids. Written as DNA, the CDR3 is TGTGCCAGTAGTACCGATAGCGGGTCCTCCTACGAGCAGTACTTC. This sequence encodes CASSTDSGSSYEQYF.

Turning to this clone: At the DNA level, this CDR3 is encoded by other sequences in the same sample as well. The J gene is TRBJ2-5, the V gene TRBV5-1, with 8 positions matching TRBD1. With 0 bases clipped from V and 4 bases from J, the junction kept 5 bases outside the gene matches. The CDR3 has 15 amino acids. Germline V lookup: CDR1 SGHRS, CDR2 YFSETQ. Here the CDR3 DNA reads TGCGCCAGCAGCTTGGCACCAGGGGGCCCAGAGACCCAGTACTTC. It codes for CASSLAPGGPETQYF.

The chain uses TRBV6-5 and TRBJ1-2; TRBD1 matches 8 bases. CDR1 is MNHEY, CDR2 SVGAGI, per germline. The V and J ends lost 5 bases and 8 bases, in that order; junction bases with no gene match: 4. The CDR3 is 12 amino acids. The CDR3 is CASSQTGAGYTF. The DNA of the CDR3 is TGTGCCAGCAGTCAGACAGGGGCCGGCTACACCTTC.

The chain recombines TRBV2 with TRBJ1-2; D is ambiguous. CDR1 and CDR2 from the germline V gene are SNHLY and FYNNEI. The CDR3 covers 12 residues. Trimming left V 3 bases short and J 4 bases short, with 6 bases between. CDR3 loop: CASSDFSYGYTF. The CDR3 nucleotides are TGTGCCAGCAGTGACTTCAGCTATGGCTACACCTTC.

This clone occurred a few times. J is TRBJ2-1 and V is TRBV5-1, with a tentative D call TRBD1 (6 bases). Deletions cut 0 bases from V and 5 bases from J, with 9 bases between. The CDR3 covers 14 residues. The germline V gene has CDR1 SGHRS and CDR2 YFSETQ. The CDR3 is CASSLGQGNNEQFF. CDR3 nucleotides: TGCGCCAGCAGCTTGGGCCAGGGGAACAATGAGCAGTTCTTC.

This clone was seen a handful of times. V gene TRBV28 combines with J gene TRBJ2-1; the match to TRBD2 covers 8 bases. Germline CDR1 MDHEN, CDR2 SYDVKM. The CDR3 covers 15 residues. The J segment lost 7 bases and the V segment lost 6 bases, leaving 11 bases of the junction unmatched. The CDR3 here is CASRAPGLVGNEQFF. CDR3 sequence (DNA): TGTGCCAGCAGGGCACCGGGACTAGTTGGAAATGAGCAGTTCTTC. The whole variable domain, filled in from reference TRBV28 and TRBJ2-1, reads DVKVTQSSRYLVKRTGEKVFLECVQDMDHENMFWYRQDPGLGLRLIYFSYDVKMKEKGDIPEGYSVSREKKERFSLILESASTNQTSMYLCASRAPGLVGNEQFFGPGTRLTVL.

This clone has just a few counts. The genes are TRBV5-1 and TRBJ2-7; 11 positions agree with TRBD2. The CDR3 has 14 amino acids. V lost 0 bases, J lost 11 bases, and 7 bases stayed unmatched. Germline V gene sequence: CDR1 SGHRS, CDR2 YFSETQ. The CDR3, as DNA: TGCGCCAGCAGCTTGGACTTAGCGGGAGGGCCAGAGTACTTC. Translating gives CASSLDLAGGPEYF.

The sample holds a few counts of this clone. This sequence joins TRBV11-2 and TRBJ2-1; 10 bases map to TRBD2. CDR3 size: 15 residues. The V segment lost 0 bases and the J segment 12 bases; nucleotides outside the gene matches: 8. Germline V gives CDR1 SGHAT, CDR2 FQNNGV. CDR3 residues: CASSLDLAGDRAQFF. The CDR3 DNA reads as TGTGCCAGCAGCTTAGATCTAGCGGGAGACCGCGCGCAGTTCTTC.

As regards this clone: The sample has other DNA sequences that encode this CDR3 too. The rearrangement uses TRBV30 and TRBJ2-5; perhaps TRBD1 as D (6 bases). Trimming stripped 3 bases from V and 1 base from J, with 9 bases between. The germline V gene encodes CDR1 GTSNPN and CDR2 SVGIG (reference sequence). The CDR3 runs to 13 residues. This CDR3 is CAWSAGVQETQYF. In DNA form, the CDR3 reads TGTGCCTGGAGCGCAGGGGTCCAAGAGACCCAGTACTTC.

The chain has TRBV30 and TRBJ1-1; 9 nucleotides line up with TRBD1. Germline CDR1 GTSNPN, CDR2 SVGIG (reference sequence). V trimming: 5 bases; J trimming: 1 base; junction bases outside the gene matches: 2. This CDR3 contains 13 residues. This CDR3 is CAWGQGSNTEAFF. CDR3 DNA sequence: TGTGCCTGGGGACAGGGGTCGAACACTGAAGCTTTCTTT.